Shown below are 7 T cell receptor beta chains from a single sample sequenced in a study of T cells in Graves' hyperthyroidism and ophthalmopathy. RNA transcripts yielded amplified TCR beta CDR3 regions. HTBI primers were the set used in a first-round RT-PCR of the TCR CDR3. TCRdb reanalysed the multiplex PCR reads using MiXCR and keeps one entry per CDR3 protein. Here the sample spans some 510,000 distinct CDR3 sequences, less than 25% being singletons. Material for sequencing was blood. These receptors were taken from a young man with Graves' hyperthyroidism.

The table lists this clonotype with many counts. J is TRBJ1-6 and V is TRBV6-9; 10 nucleotides align to TRBD1. The CDR3 totals 13 residues. Losses at the gene ends were 6 bases for V and 11 bases for J; bases not matched to a gene: 4. Germline CDR1 and CDR2: MNHGY and SVAAGI. The CDR3: CASRGQGLPPLHF. The CDR3, as DNA: TGTGCCAGCAGGGGACAGGGGCTTCCACCCCTCCACTTT.

The sample holds many counts of this clonotype. The chain combines TRBV7-8 with TRBJ1-1; D is unresolved. Trimming shortened V by 1 base and J by 5 bases, and 8 bases separated the two germline ends. The CDR3 runs to 13 residues. Germline-derived CDR1 and CDR2 are SGHVS and FQNEAQ. Written as DNA, the CDR3 is TGTGCCAGCAGCTTAGTCCAGGCAACTGAAGCTTTCTTT. Residues: CASSLVQATEAFF.

This clonotype was found many times. V is TRBV28 and J is TRBJ2-7; D gene uncertain. Per germline, CDR1 MDHEN and CDR2 SYDVKM. This CDR3 contains 15 residues. V was shortened by 3 bases and J by 4 bases, with 16 bases between the two germline ends. CDR3 nucleotides: TGTGCCAGCAGTTTTCTGGACCCCGACCCTTACGAGCAGTACTTC. Translation gives CASSFLDPDPYEQYF.

The rearrangement joins TRBV6-1 to TRBJ1-5, with a tentative D call TRBD1 (5 bases). Germline CDR1 MNHNS, CDR2 SASEGT. The V end lost 8 bases, the J end lost 0 bases, and 14 bases lay between the germline ends. The CDR3 is 15 amino acids. The CDR3 region is CASLPQTVSNQPQHF. CDR3 nucleotides: TGTGCCAGCCTTCCCCAGACAGTTAGCAATCAGCCCCAGCATTTT.

This clonotype was seen at least ten times. The chain is built from TRBV20-1 and TRBJ2-5, with D unresolved. This CDR3 contains 11 residues. V gave up 5 bases and J gave up 6 bases, with 10 bases separating them. CDR1 DFQATT and CDR2 SNEGSKA come from the germline V gene (reference sequence). CDR3 nucleotides: TGCAGTGCTCCATTAGGGCAGACCCAGTACTTC. Residues: CSAPLGQTQYF.

The chain combines TRBV27 with TRBJ1-1; 7 bases match TRBD1. The CDR3 is 15 amino acids. CDR1 MNHEY and CDR2 SMNVEV come from the germline V gene (reference sequence). The V and J ends lost 6 bases and 6 bases, in that order; junction bases with no gene match: 13. As DNA, the CDR3 is TGTGCCAGCAGGGGGGACAGTCGGCCCAACGCTGAAGCTTTCTTT. This codes for CASRGDSRPNAEAFF.

The chain recombines TRBV4-1 with TRBJ2-7, with D tentatively TRBD2 (6 bases). Trimming took 8 bases from V and 0 from J, leaving 11 bases between them. The CDR3 contains 13 residues. Germline lookup yields CDR1 MGHRA and CDR2 YSYEKL. The CDR3 loop reads CASGDLSSYEQYF. In nucleotides, the CDR3 is TGCGCCAGCGGGGACTTGAGCTCCTACGAGCAGTACTTC.